Following are 21 T cell receptor beta chains from one sample sequenced in a study of vaccination and CD4 T cells after COVID-19. Regarding treatment: roughly ten-day PBMC culture with coronavirus spike peptide pools or control peptides (ViraFEST assay). Their cognate antigens are unknown. Sequencing of the DNA from cultured CD4+ T cells was carried out with the Oncomine TCR Beta short-read assay. From the PCR reads, TCRdb called clonotypes with MiXCR, one entry per CDR3 protein. The table lists over 15,000 distinct CDR3 sequences, about 53% of them singletons. Material for sequencing was CD4+ T cells from blood, cultured in vitro. These receptors were obtained from a human donor who had recovered from COVID-19.

The chain links TRBV7-3 to TRBJ2-3; D is undetermined. The CDR3 length is 16 residues. Germline-derived CDR1 and CDR2 are SGHTA and FQGTGA. V lost 3 bases to trimming and J lost 0 bases, with 13 bases between them. CDR3 in DNA: TGTGCCAGCAGCTTGAGACACACGCTTAGCACAGATACGCAGTATTTT. The encoded protein is CASSLRHTLSTDTQYF.

The chain is built from TRBV27 and TRBJ1-1; no firm D call. The CDR3 extends over 14 amino acids. Germline-derived CDR1 and CDR2 are MNHEY and SMNVEV (reference sequence). V lost 1 base and J lost 1, with 7 bases in between. CDR3 amino acids: CASSLFGSNTEAFF. The CDR3 nucleotides are TGTGCCAGCAGTTTATTTGGCTCGAACACTGAAGCTTTCTTT.

The rearrangement links TRBV12-3 or TRBV12-4 to TRBJ1-5; 7 nucleotides line up with TRBD1. Germline trimming cut 6 bases from V and 3 bases from J; bases unmatched to any gene: 8. This CDR3 spans 15 amino acids. This chain's CDR3 is CASSQTGVYNQPQHF. The CDR3 region has the DNA TGTGCCAGCAGCCAAACAGGGGTCTACAATCAGCCCCAGCATTTT.

J is TRBJ2-7 and V is TRBV6-1; D remains unclear. Between the trimmed V and J ends, which lost 9 bases and 3 bases, there was a span of 12 bases. The CDR3 runs to 12 residues. Germline values: CDR1 MNHNS, CDR2 SASEGT. CDR3 sequence (DNA): TGTGCCAGTGCTCTAGAAAACTACGAGCAGTACTTC. This encodes CASALENYEQYF.

The chain couples TRBV6-1 to TRBJ1-1; D is perhaps TRBD1 (5 bases). From germline, CDR1 is MNHNS and CDR2 SASEGT. There are 15 residues in the CDR3. Trimming took off 6 bases at V and 0 bases at J, with 14 bases between the two ends. The CDR3 nucleotides are TGTGCCAGCAGGGCCCCGGGGGGTCTGAACACTGAAGCTTTCTTT. This sequence encodes CASRAPGGLNTEAFF.

The chain is built from TRBV4-2 and TRBJ2-3, with 7 positions matching TRBD1. The ends lost 0 bases at V and 3 bases at J; junction bases unmatched: 15. The CDR3 is 19 residues long. In germline, CDR1 is LGHNA, CDR2 YNFKEQ. As DNA, the CDR3 is TGTGCCAGCAGCCAAGATAAAGTTGGTGCCAGGGGGTCAACAGATACGCAGTATTTT. Residues: CASSQDKVGARGSTDTQYF.

This chain joins TRBV6-2 or TRBV6-3 and TRBJ2-5; the D gene is possibly TRBD2 (6 bases). This CDR3 comprises 14 residues. CDR1 MNHEY and CDR2 SVGEGT come from the germline V gene. Trimming removed 4 bases from V and 5 bases from J, with 14 bases in between. The CDR3 region has the DNA TGTGCCAGCAGTTCCCGTTCGGGAGTGGAGACCCAGTACTTC. The encoded protein is CASSSRSGVETQYF.

The chain uses TRBV2 and TRBJ2-4; D is uncertain. Per germline, CDR1 SNHLY and CDR2 FYNNEI. The CDR3 is 13 residues long. Deletions cut 4 bases from V and 8 bases from J, with 12 bases between. CDR3 nucleotides: TGTGCCAGCAGTGGGTATGGGTTAGACATTCAGTACTTC. This translates into CASSGYGLDIQYF.

This clonotype was detected only a few times. The chain carries TRBV20-1 and TRBJ1-5; 7 bases map to TRBD1. V dropped 3 bases and J dropped 4; count of bases not matched to a gene: 6. CDR3 length: 14 amino acids. CDR1 DFQATT and CDR2 SNEGSKA come from the germline V gene (reference sequence). The CDR3 DNA follows: TGCAGTGCTAGCGTAGGGACAGCTAATCAGCCCCAGCATTTT. Translated: CSASVGTANQPQHF.

The chain is built from TRBV6-2 or TRBV6-3 and TRBJ2-7, with 11 bases fitting TRBD2. CDR3 length: 19 residues. The germline CDR1 and CDR2 sequences are MNHEY and SVGEGT. Trimming cost V 11 bases and J 0 bases; bases outside gene matches: 21. The DNA of the CDR3 is TGTGCCGTCACTAGACGGACCGGGACTAGCGGACAGAGCTCCTACGAGCAGTACTTC. Its translation is CAVTRRTGTSGQSSYEQYF.

This chain joins TRBV15 and TRBJ2-3; 7 bases agree with TRBD1. V shed 5 bases, J shed 2 bases, and the junction held 10 bases outside the gene matches. CDR1 LNHNV and CDR2 YYDKDF come from the germline V gene (reference sequence). This CDR3 region has 16 residues. Written as DNA, the CDR3 is TGTGCCACCAGCTCCCGGGACAGACATTCCACAGATACGCAGTATTTT. It encodes CATSSRDRHSTDTQYF. The variable domain in full, with the rest retrieved from reference TRBV15 and TRBJ2-3, is DAMVIQNPRYQVTQFGKPVTLSCSQTLNHNVMYWYQQKSSQAPKLLFHYYDKDFNNEADTPDNFQSRRPNTSFCFLDIRSPGLGDTAMYLCATSSRDRHSTDTQYFGPGTRLTVL.

The chain uses TRBV24-1 and TRBJ2-3; TRBD1 aligns across 7 bases. CDR1 and CDR2 (germline): KGHDR, SFDVKD. The CDR3 spans 16 residues. V was pared by 10 bases and J by 0 bases, with 12 bases of the junction left unmatched. Written as DNA, the CDR3 is TGTGCCACGTCTTCGACAGGGAAATCTAGCACAGATACGCAGTATTTT. It codes for CATSSTGKSSTDTQYF.

In this sample, this clonotype turned up a few times. The J gene is TRBJ2-1, the V gene TRBV6-2 or TRBV6-3, with D hard to call. Germline values: CDR1 MNHEY, CDR2 SVGEGT. V gave up 0 bases and J gave up 5 bases, with 8 bases separating them. The CDR3 spans 14 residues. DNA of the CDR3: TGTGCCAGCAGTTACTCTGTCGAGAACAATGAGCAGTTCTTC. Translating it yields CASSYSVENNEQFF.

The chain links TRBV5-1 to TRBJ2-1; D perhaps matches TRBD2 (5 bases). Looked up from germline, CDR1 is SGHRS and CDR2 is YFSETQ. This CDR3 is built from 15 residues. V dropped 1 base and J dropped 1 base, with 9 bases sitting between them. CDR3 coding DNA: TGCGCCAGCAGCTTGCCTCCGGGGTCCTACAATGAGCAGTTCTTC. This translates into CASSLPPGSYNEQFF.

This clonotype was observed a handful of times. The chain employs TRBV11-2 and TRBJ1-6; D unresolved. Deletions cut 0 bases from V and 10 bases from J, with 7 bases between. The CDR3 extends over 13 amino acids. Germline loops: CDR1 SGHAT, CDR2 FQNNGV. DNA of the CDR3: TGTGCCAGCAGCTTAGATCCTCTATCACCCCTCCACTTT. It yields the protein CASSLDPLSPLHF.

This clonotype came up a few times. This chain uses TRBV6-1 with TRBJ2-3, with 11 bases that match TRBD2. The germline V gene has CDR1 MNHNS and CDR2 SASEGT. The CDR3 is 18 amino acids. V trimming: 6 bases; J trimming: 0 bases; junction bases outside the gene matches: 11. The CDR3 reads CASRDGLAGHTSTDTQYF. In nucleotides, the CDR3 is TGTGCCAGCAGAGATGGACTAGCGGGCCACACTAGCACAGATACGCAGTATTTT.

In this sample, this clonotype turned up a few times. J is TRBJ2-6 and V is TRBV7-9; D is possibly TRBD1 (5 bases). The germline V and J ends were trimmed by 3 bases and 0 bases, with 21 bases remaining between them. The germline CDR1 and CDR2 sequences are SEHNR and FQNEAQ (reference sequence). The CDR3 loop spans 20 amino acids. DNA for the CDR3: TGTGCCAGCAGCTTCGGGTCAGGGCCTCATTTACTCTCTGGGGCCAACGTCCTGACTTTC. Translation gives CASSFGSGPHLLSGANVLTF.

In DNA, the CDR3 is TGTGCCAGCAGCTTTCGGCCGGGCGATCTATCACATTGGGGAAGTTCGGAAGCTTTCTTT. This encodes CASSFRPGDLSHWGSSEAFF. The chain joins TRBV7-8 to TRBJ1-1, with D unclear. In germline, CDR1 is SGHVS, CDR2 FQNEAQ. V gave up 3 bases and J gave up 8 bases, with 34 bases separating them. This CDR3 spans 20 amino acids. Together with reference TRBV7-8 and TRBJ1-1, the CDR3 gives the full variable domain: GAGVSQSPRYKVAKRGQDVALRCDPISGHVSLFWYQQALGQGPEFLTYFQNEAQLDKSGLPSDRFFAERPEGSVSTLKIQRTQQEDSAVYLCASSFRPGDLSHWGSSEAFFGQGTRLTVV.

V and J are TRBV7-2 and TRBJ1-1, with D uncertain. V shed 1 base and J shed 1 base, with 7 bases lying between them. The CDR3 loop spans 14 amino acids. Germline V gene sequence: CDR1 SGHTA, CDR2 FQGNSA. The CDR3 DNA sequence: TGTGCCAGCAGCTTAGGCGGGTGGAACACTGAAGCTTTCTTT. Residues: CASSLGGWNTEAFF.

This rearrangement joins TRBV20-1 to TRBJ1-1; the D is unclear. The CDR3 is made up of 13 amino acids. With 1 base removed from V and 3 bases from J, the gap between germline ends came to 9 bases. CDR1 is DFQATT, CDR2 SNEGSKA, per germline (reference sequence). The CDR3 sequence: CSARAPGDTEAFF. In nucleotides, the CDR3 is TGCAGTGCTAGAGCCCCAGGAGACACTGAAGCTTTCTTT.

V gene TRBV6-1 combines with J gene TRBJ2-1; D is unresolved. V was shortened by 3 bases and J by 0 bases, with 9 bases between the two germline ends. The CDR3 is made up of 15 amino acids. The germline V gene encodes CDR1 MNHNS and CDR2 SASEGT. CDR3 loop: CASSDQPLSYNEQFF. For the CDR3, the DNA is TGTGCCAGCAGTGACCAGCCACTCTCCTACAATGAGCAGTTCTTC.